A single sample is the source of the 17 T cell receptor beta chains below, sequenced in a study of T cell repertoires in aging, cancer and after chemotherapy. Rearranged V-D-J TRB sequences were amplified with a mixed TRB-A/B primer pool. One entry per CDR3 protein results from TCRdb running MiXCR on the multiplex PCR reads. Of about 5,000 distinct CDR3 sequences listed, 21% are singletons. TCR beta rearrangements were amplified from peripheral blood genomic DNA. The sequenced material came from blood. The receptors derive from a human donor in good health. The donor label of this sample is uncertain.

Within the sample, this clonotype is medium-sized. The CDR3 bases are TGTGCCAGCAGACACGACAGTAATAATTCACCCCTCCACTTT. Translation gives CASRHDSNNSPLHF. The rearrangement links TRBV6-5 to TRBJ1-6; TRBD1 is a possible D gene (5 bases). The CDR3 contains 14 residues. Germline V gene data show CDR1 as MNHEY and CDR2 as SVGAGI. The germline V and J ends were trimmed by 6 bases and 5 bases, with 11 bases remaining between them.

In this sample, this clonotype is medium-sized (0.01 to 0.1%). The chain joins TRBV7-6 to TRBJ1-4, with D maybe TRBD1 (5 bases). V was trimmed by 2 bases and J by 6 bases, leaving 16 bases between them. The CDR3 length is 16 residues. Germline values: CDR1 SGHVS, CDR2 FNYEAQ. The CDR3 spells CASSLLRDGLDEKLFF. CDR3 DNA: TGTGCCAGCAGCTTACTCAGGGACGGGCTGGATGAAAAACTGTTTTTT.

V and J are TRBV12-3 or TRBV12-4 and TRBJ2-5; the match to TRBD2 covers 7 bases. There are 13 residues in the CDR3. The V and J ends lost 6 bases and 2 bases, in that order; junction bases with no gene match: 3. The CDR3: CASRLGGQETQYF. CDR3 bases: TGTGCCAGCAGATTGGGGGGGCAAGAGACCCAGTACTTC.

CDR3 protein: CATSDPGQSNTGELFF. The DNA for the CDR3 is TGTGCCACCAGTGATCCGGGACAATCGAACACCGGGGAGCTGTTTTTT. The J gene is TRBJ2-2, the V gene TRBV24-1; tentatively, D is TRBD1 (6 bases). Between the trimmed V and J ends, which lost 3 bases and 0 bases, there was a span of 10 bases. Germline loops: CDR1 KGHDR, CDR2 SFDVKD. This CDR3 is built from 16 residues.

This clonotype has just a few counts. This chain links TRBV4-3 with TRBJ1-4; maybe TRBD1 (5 bases). This CDR3 is built from 15 residues. CDR1 is LGHNA and CDR2 is YSLEER in the germline V gene. The V and J ends lost 0 bases and 6 bases respectively, with 11 bases between them. CDR3 loop: CASSQEGGFDEKLFF. As DNA, the CDR3 is TGCGCCAGCAGCCAAGAGGGGGGTTTTGATGAAAAACTGTTTTTT.

The rearrangement joins TRBV12-3 or TRBV12-4 to TRBJ1-6; D gene ambiguous. The V end lost 2 bases, the J end lost 6 bases, and 8 bases lay between the germline ends. The CDR3 runs 14 residues. The CDR3 sequence: CASSLKGINSPLHF. Written as DNA, the CDR3 is TGTGCCAGCAGTTTAAAAGGAATTAATTCACCCCTCCACTTT.

By share, this clonotype counts as medium-sized. This chain uses TRBV6-5 with TRBJ1-1; unclear D gene. The germline CDR1 and CDR2 sequences are MNHEY and SVGAGI. Trimming shortened V by 6 bases and J by 3 bases, and 20 bases separated the two germline ends. The CDR3 sequence is 16 residues long. CDR3: CASSLASYPGDTEAFF. In nucleotides, the CDR3 is TGTGCCAGCAGCCTCGCCTCTTATCCTGGGGACACTGAAGCTTTCTTT.

Concerning this clonotype: Given a much more abundant clone one base away, this may be a read error. The rearrangement joins TRBV30 to TRBJ1-2; no reliable D call. Trimming took off 0 bases at V and 4 bases at J, with 3 bases between the two ends. CDR1 and CDR2 (germline): GTSNPN, SVGIG (reference sequence). The CDR3 sequence is 11 residues long. CDR3 amino acids: CAWSVSYGYTF. The CDR3 region has the DNA TGTGCCTGGAGTGTATCCTATGGCTACACCTTC.

This clonotype was observed once. The chain recombines TRBV11-2 with TRBJ1-1, with D possibly TRBD1 on 6 matching bases. CDR1 SGHAT and CDR2 FQNNGV come from the germline V gene. V was pared by 5 bases and J by 0 bases, with 13 bases between. CDR3 length: 15 amino acids. DNA for the CDR3: TGTGCCAGCAGCCCCCTTAGGGGGATGAACACTGAAGCTTTCTTT. Residues: CASSPLRGMNTEAFF. The full variable domain, in which reference TRBV11-2 and TRBJ1-1 provide the parts outside the CDR3, is EAGVAQSPRYKIIEKRQSVAFWCNPISGHATLYWYQQILGQGPKLLIQFQNNGVVDDSQLPKDRFSAERLKGVDSTLKIQPAKLEDSAVYLCASSPLRGMNTEAFFGQGTRLTVV.

By its share, this clonotype is medium-sized. The DNA for the CDR3 is TGTGCCAGTAGTCAAGGGCCCCTCTTCGGGCAGTTCTTC. Protein sequence: CASSQGPLFGQFF. V usage is TRBV19 and J usage is TRBJ2-1; the D is unclear. CDR1 is LNHDA, CDR2 SQIVND, per germline (reference sequence). The CDR3 covers 13 residues. Trimming took 5 bases from V and 12 from J, leaving 17 bases between them.

The rearrangement joins TRBV24-1 to TRBJ2-1, with D perhaps matching TRBD2 (5 bases). This CDR3 is built from 17 residues. Per germline, CDR1 KGHDR and CDR2 SFDVKD. V was trimmed by 3 bases and J by 7 bases, leaving 21 bases between them. CDR3: CATSDQMSGLLGNEQFF. Here the CDR3 DNA reads TGTGCCACCAGTGATCAAATGAGCGGCCTTCTGGGGAATGAGCAGTTCTTC.

This clonotype is termed medium-sized. The gene calls are TRBV19 and TRBJ1-6, with no clear D. This CDR3 has 11 amino acids. Germline V gene sequence: CDR1 LNHDA, CDR2 SQIVND (reference sequence). Trimming removed 4 bases from V and 11 bases from J, with 6 bases in between. The CDR3 DNA is TGTGCCAGTAGTAACGGGGCACCCCTCCACTTT. As protein: CASSNGAPLHF.

This chain uses TRBV20-1 with TRBJ2-5; 9 bases align to TRBD1. This CDR3 has 20 amino acids. Germline V gene data show CDR1 as DFQATT and CDR2 as SNEGSKA (reference sequence). V lost 5 bases and J lost 0; bases outside the gene matches: 22. The CDR3 is CSASSGTGPAALFYQETQYF. The CDR3 DNA reads TGCAGTGCTTCCTCTGGGACAGGGCCGGCGGCGCTTTTCTACCAAGAGACCCAGTACTTC.

This clonotype was observed a few times. The chain joins TRBV18 to TRBJ1-1; D is uncertain. CDR1 and CDR2 from the germline V gene are KGHSH and LQKENI. There are 15 residues in the CDR3. Trimming stripped 3 bases from V and 2 bases from J, with 13 bases between. CDR3 in amino acids: CASSPMNGRNTEAFF. CDR3 in DNA: TGTGCCAGCTCACCGATGAATGGGAGAAACACTGAAGCTTTCTTT. The full variable domain, with the rest looked up from reference TRBV18 and TRBJ1-1, is NAGVMQNPRHLVRRRGQEARLRCSPMKGHSHVYWYRQLPEEGLKFMVYLQKENIIDESGMPKERFSAEFPKEGPSILRIQQVVRGDSAAYFCASSPMNGRNTEAFFGQGTRLTVV.

This chain joins TRBV7-2 and TRBJ1-5; 10 bases agree with TRBD1. The CDR3 runs 15 residues. From germline, CDR1 is SGHTA and CDR2 FQGNSA. The J segment lost 6 bases and the V segment lost 5 bases, leaving 7 bases of the junction unmatched. CDR3 in DNA: TGTGCCAGCAGCCCTAAGACAGGGGGCGGTCAGCCCCAGCATTTT. Protein product: CASSPKTGGGQPQHF.

There are a few counts of this clonotype. The chain links TRBV6-6 to TRBJ1-4; the match to TRBD1 covers 9 bases. This CDR3 is built from 17 residues. CDR1 is MNHNY, CDR2 SVGAGI, per germline (reference sequence). The V gene end was trimmed by 6 bases and the J gene end by 5 bases; junction bases not matched to a gene: 13. The CDR3 DNA follows: TGTGCCAGCAGCAAAATTAAGATCGGGACAGGGAATGAAAAACTGTTTTTT. Its protein is CASSKIKIGTGNEKLFF.

This clonotype was seen a few times. The rearrangement joins TRBV9 to TRBJ1-2; a possible D gene is TRBD1 (6 bases). V gave up 4 bases and J gave up 4 bases, with 8 bases separating them. Germline CDR1 is SGDLS and CDR2 is YYNGEE. The CDR3 has 12 amino acids. CDR3 residues: CASSSRGYGYTF. DNA of the CDR3: TGTGCCAGCAGCTCCAGGGGCTATGGCTACACCTTC.